These 4 T cell receptor beta chains were sequenced from one sample in a study of control samples from healthy donors and cancer patients. Produced via immunoSEQ multiplex PCR; TCRdb's table is partial and in-frame only. The sample shows tens of thousands of clones, approximately 90% of them seen only once. Sequencing was performed on PBMCs. All receptors derive from a woman aged 40-49 years with head and neck cancer.

V and J are TRBV30 and TRBJ2-3; TRBD2 matches at 9 bases. CDR3 size: 16 residues. Losses at the gene ends were 8 bases for V and 8 bases for J; bases not matched to a gene: 20. Germline CDR1 GTSNPN, CDR2 SVGIG (reference sequence). CDR3 bases: TGTGCCCTCCTCGCCCAAAGCGGGGGGTGGTTAGGTACGCAGTATTTT. Protein product: CALLAQSGGWLGTQYF.

J is TRBJ2-1 and V is TRBV5-1; D is possibly TRBD2 (6 bases). This CDR3 has 16 residues. V lost 0 bases, J lost 0 bases, and 10 bases lay in between. Germline CDR1 reads SGHRS; CDR2 reads YFSETQ. Here the CDR3 DNA reads TGCGCCAGCAGCTTGGAGGCGGGGAGCTCCTACAATGAGCAGTTCTTC. Protein product: CASSLEAGSSYNEQFF. Together with reference TRBV5-1 and TRBJ2-1, the CDR3 gives the full variable domain: KAGVTQTPRYLIKTRGQQVTLSCSPISGHRSVSWYQQTPGQGLQFLFEYFSETQRNKGNFPGRFSGRQFSNSRSEMNVSTLELGDSALYLCASSLEAGSSYNEQFFGPGTRLTVL.

A few counts support this clone. The J gene is TRBJ2-7, the V gene TRBV29-1; perhaps TRBD2 as D (6 bases). CDR3 length: 12 residues. V gave up 5 bases and J gave up 2 bases, with 10 bases separating them. Germline V gene sequence: CDR1 SQVTM, CDR2 ANQGSEA. CDR3 nucleotides: TGCAGCGTTCAATGGGGGGCCTACGAGCAGTACTTC. Protein sequence: CSVQWGAYEQYF.

This rearrangement joins TRBV3-1 (or the pseudogene TRBV3-2) to TRBJ2-2; 7 positions agree with TRBD1. V gave up 4 bases and J gave up 2 bases; unmatched junction bases: 10. Germline CDR1 reads LGHDT; CDR2 reads YNNKEL (reference sequence). The CDR3 covers 17 residues. This CDR3 is CASSLQEGTVNTGELFF. The CDR3 bases are TGTGCCAGCAGCCTCCAAGAAGGGACAGTTAACACCGGGGAGCTGTTTTTT.